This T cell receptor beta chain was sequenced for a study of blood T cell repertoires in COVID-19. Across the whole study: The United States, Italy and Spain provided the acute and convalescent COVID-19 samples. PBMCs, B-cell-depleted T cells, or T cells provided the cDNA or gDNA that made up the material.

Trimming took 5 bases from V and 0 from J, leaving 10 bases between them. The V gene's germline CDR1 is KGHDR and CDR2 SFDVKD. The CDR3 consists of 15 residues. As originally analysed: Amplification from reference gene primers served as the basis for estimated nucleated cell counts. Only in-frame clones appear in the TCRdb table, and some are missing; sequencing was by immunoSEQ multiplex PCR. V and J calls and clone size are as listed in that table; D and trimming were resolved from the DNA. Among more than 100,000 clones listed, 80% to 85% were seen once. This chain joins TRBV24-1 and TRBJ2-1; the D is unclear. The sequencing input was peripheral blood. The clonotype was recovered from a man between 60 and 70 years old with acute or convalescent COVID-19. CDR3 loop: CATSGAASSYNEQFF. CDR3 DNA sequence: TGTGCCACCAGTGGCGCGGCGAGCTCCTACAATGAGCAGTTCTTC.